This T cell receptor (beta chain) comes out of a study of T cells of healthy individuals. MiXCR was run by TCRdb on the 5' RACE reads, yielding one entry per CDR3 protein. The table shows about 96,000 distinct CDR3 sequences, with around 17% occurring only once. The CDR3 totals 14 residues. The V end lost 1 base, the J end lost 1 base, and 8 bases lay between the germline ends. Germline values: CDR1 DFQATT, CDR2 SNEGSKA (reference sequence). This clonotype was found a few times. The chain is built from TRBV20-1 and TRBJ1-5, with unresolved D. The sequence was obtained from a human donor in good health. This CDR3 reads CSARVIGSNQPQHF. CDR3 DNA sequence: TGCAGTGCTAGAGTCATCGGAAGCAATCAGCCCCAGCATTTT.